This T cell receptor (beta chain) came from a study of blood T cell repertoires in COVID-19. Only in-frame clones appear in the TCRdb table, and some are missing; sequencing was by immunoSEQ multiplex PCR. The sample includes about 170,000 clones, approximately 80% of them seen just once. CDR3 length: 14 residues. The ends were cut back, 1 base at V and 6 bases at J, with 11 bases in the middle. Germline V lookup: CDR1 SGHAT, CDR2 FQNNGV. This clone was seen only a few times. The chain is built from TRBV11-2 and TRBJ2-3; TRBD2 is a possible D gene (6 bases). Sequenced sample: peripheral blood. The source is a woman over 75 with acute or convalescent COVID-19. The CDR3, as DNA: TGTGCCAGCAGCTTAGCGGAGGGTCGGGATACGCAGTATTTT. Protein sequence: CASSLAEGRDTQYF.